This TCR beta chain was obtained from a study of blood T cell repertoires in COVID-19. Study as a whole: Sources were T cells, B-cell-depleted T cells, or PBMCs; the material itself was cDNA or gDNA.

Authors' processing steps: Amplification from reference gene primers served as the basis for estimated nucleated cell counts. Sequenced by immunoSEQ multiplex PCR; TCRdb stores in-frame clones only, minus some. The V and J calls and the clone size are those of that table, but D and trimming were determined from the DNA. The table lists roughly 500,000 clones, approximately 85% of them singletons. Trimming took off 2 bases at V and 5 bases at J, with 12 bases between the two ends. The CDR3 is made up of 14 amino acids. Germline V gene sequence: CDR1 MNHEY, CDR2 SVGAGI. The chain is built from TRBV6-5 and TRBJ1-1; D remains ambiguous. The source of this sequence is a human donor in a cohort sampled during active COVID-19. The sample taken for sequencing was peripheral blood. The CDR3 region has the DNA TGTGCCAGCAGTTACGCAGAGAAGCGGACTGAAGCTTTCTTT. This encodes CASSYAEKRTEAFF.